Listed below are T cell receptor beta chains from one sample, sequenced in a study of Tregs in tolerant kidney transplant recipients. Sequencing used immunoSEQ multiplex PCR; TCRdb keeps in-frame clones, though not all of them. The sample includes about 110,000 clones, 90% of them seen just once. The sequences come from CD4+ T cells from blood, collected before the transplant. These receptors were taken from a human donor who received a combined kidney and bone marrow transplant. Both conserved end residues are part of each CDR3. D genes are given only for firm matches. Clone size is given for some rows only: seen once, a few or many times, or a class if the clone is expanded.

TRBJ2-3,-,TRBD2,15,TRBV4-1,TGCGCCAGCAGCCAAGGGGGGAGGGAAGGGGATACGCAGTATTTT,CASSQGGREGDTQYF
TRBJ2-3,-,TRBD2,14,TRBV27,TGTGCCAGCAGTTTTAGCGGGAGTGCAGATACGCAGTATTTT,CASSFSGSADTQYF
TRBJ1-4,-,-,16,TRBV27,TGTGCCAGCAGTTTATCCCGACTGGGGAGTAGTGAAAAACTGTTTTTT,CASSLSRLGSSEKLFF
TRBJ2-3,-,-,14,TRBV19,TGTGCCAGTTCCATCCAGTTGGGCACAGATACGCAGTATTTT,CASSIQLGTDTQYF
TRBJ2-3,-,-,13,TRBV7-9,TGTGCCAGCAGCCCGGACAGCGCAGATACGCAGTATTTT,CASSPDSADTQYF
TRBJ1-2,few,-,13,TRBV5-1,TGCGCCAGCAGGCCCGAGGTCGACTATGGCTACACCTTC,CASRPEVDYGYTF
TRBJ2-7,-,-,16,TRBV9,TGTGCCAGCAGCGTAGGTCCAGCACGGAGCTCCTACGAGCAGTACTTC,CASSVGPARSSYEQYF
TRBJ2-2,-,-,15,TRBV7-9,TGTGCCAGCAGCTTAGCGAAGGGGCGAAGCGGGGAGCTGTTTTTT,CASSLAKGRSGELFF
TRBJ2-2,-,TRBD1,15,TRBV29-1,TGCAGCGTCGTAGGGACAGGTTCGAACACCGGGGAGCTGTTTTTT,CSVVGTGSNTGELFF
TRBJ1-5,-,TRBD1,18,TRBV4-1,TGCGCCAGCAGCCAACGCCATGACAGGGTTGGACACAATCAGCCCCAGCATTTT,CASSQRHDRVGHNQPQHF
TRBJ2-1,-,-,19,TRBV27,TGTGCCAGCAGTTTTGGGTTGTTATCGGGGAGATCGGCGATCAATGAGCAGTTCTTC,CASSFGLLSGRSAINEQFF
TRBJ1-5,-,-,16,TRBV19,TGTGCCAGTAATGGGGCAGGCCTTTTTAGCAATCAGCCCCAGCATTTT,CASNGAGLFSNQPQHF
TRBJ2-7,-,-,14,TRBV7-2,TGTGCCAGCAAATCCGGGACTCTATTCGCCGAGCAGTACTTC,CASKSGTLFAEQYF
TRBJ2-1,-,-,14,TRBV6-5,TGTGCCAGCAGTCTAAACTATGGAAGATATGAGCAGTTCTTC,CASSLNYGRYEQFF
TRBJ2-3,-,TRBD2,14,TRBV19,TGTGCCAGTAGTATAGCTAGCGGGACAGATACGCAGTATTTT,CASSIASGTDTQYF
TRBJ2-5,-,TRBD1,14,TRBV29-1,TGCAGCGCGTCCTTTGGACAGGGGGACCTTTCCCAGTACTTC,CSASFGQGDLSQYF
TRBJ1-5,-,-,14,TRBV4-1,TGCGCCAGCCAAAGAGTCGTTAGCAATCAGCCCCAGCATTTT,CASQRVVSNQPQHF
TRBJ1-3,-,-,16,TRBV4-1,TGCGCCAGCAGCCAAAGGGTCGGAGGGTCTGGAAACACCATATATTTT,CASSQRVGGSGNTIYF
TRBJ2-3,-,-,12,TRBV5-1,TGCGCCAGCAGCTTGTTAGAGGATACGCAGTATTTT,CASSLLEDTQYF
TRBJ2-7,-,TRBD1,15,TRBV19,TGTGCCAGTAGACTCCGGACAGGGGGAAGCTACGAGCAGTACTTC,CASRLRTGGSYEQYF